This note documents a single T cell receptor beta chain sequence. Its antigen is unknown. Base qualities are not provided; no much larger clone lies one nucleotide away. For deep sequencing, each PBMC sample was run in six replicates, with libraries mostly built from 400 to 550 ng of input genomic DNA. The immunoSEQ hsTCRbeta kit was used to prepare TCRbeta libraries, following the manufacturer's instructions. Sequencing of the completed libraries took place using an Illumina NovaSeq 6000 S4 flow cell after they had been pooled to approximately 3 nM. The authors' pipeline ran thus. The immunoSEQ Analyzer was used for raw data preprocessing and quality control. The analysis was restricted to productive rearrangements, with each unique CDR3 amino acid sequence defining a clonotype. Using the R package tcR, the researchers computed the Gini-Simpson index as their estimate of repertoire clonality. Student's t test was used to compare Gini indices, and Pearson correlation was used to assess associations with tumor size change. The clones in this table, taken by TCRdb from immuneACCESS, are in-frame only. Not every clone is retained; where verified, under half of the shortfall comes from an unresolved V gene, and the cause of the rest is unknown. D and trimming come from the DNA, and the V and J calls and clone size come from that table. The sample includes over 9,000 clones, with roughly 62% observed a single time. The ten largest clonotypes hold more than 3% of the sample.

This sample stems from a study of neoadjuvant anti-PD-1 for oral cavity cancer (dated by TCRdb to about 2021). Regarding the complete study: Patients mostly received three to four biweekly doses of nivolumab at 3 mg/kg before curative-intent surgical resection. A roughly 30% response rate was observed in the parent correlative cohort, in which around 12 patients were included. A fourth nivolumab dose was given around day 43 to patients without progression, and definitive surgical resection was performed in those patients on days 50-56. Under RECIST 1.1, a patient counted as a responder if showing complete response, partial response or stable disease, and as a non-responder if showing progression.

Overall study outcomes, separate from this receptor: After neoadjuvant nivolumab, non-responders showed significantly higher T cell clonality (Gini index) in PBMCs than responders did. Higher pretreatment blood Treg/Th17 ratios correlated with higher pretreatment blood TCRbeta clonality and lower post-treatment tumor TCRbeta clonality. The TCR analyses had only a few patients in each response group, and the authors called for validation in larger cohorts.

This sample's time point label indicates: after neoadjuvant nivolumab, at surgical resection. None of the patients had received prior systemic or radiation treatment, and all were newly diagnosed with stage II-IVA oral cavity squamous cell carcinoma. The cohort was made up of patients with locally advanced, HPV-negative oral cavity squamous cell carcinoma. Peripheral blood mononuclear cells were analyzed directly, without maintenance or expansion in culture. Samples were obtained from a longitudinal correlative study of a single-arm phase II trial of neoadjuvant nivolumab in oral cavity squamous cell carcinoma. Genomic DNA-based TCRbeta sequencing was performed on subject-matched pre- and post-treatment PBMCs and tumors from three responders and three non-responders. Peripheral blood mononuclear cells were collected before nivolumab treatment and were collected again after treatment, at the time of surgery. Genomic DNA was isolated from PBMCs using the Maxwell RSC DNA from Cells kit.

Including cysteine and phenylalanine, the CDR3 has 11 amino acids. Only CDR3 DNA is held: 33 bases, read in frame from base 1. The germline V gene encodes CDR1 SNHLY and CDR2 FYNNEI. V and J lose 4 bases and 3 bases, and a span of 3 bases separates them. This receptor was taken from a person aged 40 to 85 with oral cavity squamous cell carcinoma. The sequencing here drew on PBMCs, taken after nivolumab (anti-PD-1) treatment. The V and J genes are TRBV2 and TRBJ1-2, with the D gene not clear enough to name. The nucleotide sequence is given as TGTGCCAGCAGTGGACACTATGGCTACACCTTC. The resulting protein is CASSGHYGYTF. The reference TRBV2 and TRBJ1-2 proteins fill in what lies around the CDR3, so the full variable domain reads EPEVTQTPSHQVTQMGQEVILRCVPISNHLYFYWYRQILGQKVEFLVSFYNNEISEKSEIFDDQFSVERPDGSNFTLKIRSTKLEDSAMYFCASSGHYGYTFGSGTRLTVV.